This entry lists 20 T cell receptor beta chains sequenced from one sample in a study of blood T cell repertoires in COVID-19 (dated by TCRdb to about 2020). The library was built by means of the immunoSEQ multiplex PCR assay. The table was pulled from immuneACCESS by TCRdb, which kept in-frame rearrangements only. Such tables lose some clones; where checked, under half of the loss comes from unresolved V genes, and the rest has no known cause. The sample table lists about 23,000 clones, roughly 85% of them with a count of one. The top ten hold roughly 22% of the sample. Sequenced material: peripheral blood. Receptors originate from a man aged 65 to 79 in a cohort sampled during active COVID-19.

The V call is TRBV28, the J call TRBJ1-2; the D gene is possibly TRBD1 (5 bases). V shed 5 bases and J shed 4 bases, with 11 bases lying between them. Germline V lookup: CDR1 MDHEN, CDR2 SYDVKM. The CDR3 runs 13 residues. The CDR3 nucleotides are TGTGCCAGCAGTCAAACAGGAGCCTATGGCTACACCTTC. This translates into CASSQTGAYGYTF.

CDR3 nucleotide sequence: TGTGCCAGCTCACTGGGGTTTAGCGGGAGCTCCTACAATGAGCAGTTCTTC. It translates to CASSLGFSGSSYNEQFF. The V gene is TRBV18, the J gene TRBJ2-1; TRBD2 matches at 9 bases. The CDR3 covers 17 residues. V dropped 4 bases and J dropped 0; count of bases not matched to a gene: 7. From germline, CDR1 is KGHSH and CDR2 LQKENI.

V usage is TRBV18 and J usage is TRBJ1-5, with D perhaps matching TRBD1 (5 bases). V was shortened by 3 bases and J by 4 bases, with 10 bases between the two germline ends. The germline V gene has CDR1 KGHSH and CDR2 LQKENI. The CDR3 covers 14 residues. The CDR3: CASSPAGRNQPQHF. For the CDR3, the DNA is TGTGCCAGCTCACCGGCAGGGAGGAATCAGCCCCAGCATTTT.

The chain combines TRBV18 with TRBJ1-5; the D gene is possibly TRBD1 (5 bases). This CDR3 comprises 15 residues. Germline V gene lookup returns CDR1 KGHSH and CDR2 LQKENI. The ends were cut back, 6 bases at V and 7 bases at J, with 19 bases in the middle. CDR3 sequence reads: CASSRVLGWGQPQHF. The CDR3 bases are TGTGCCAGCTCCCGGGTATTGGGATGGGGCCAGCCCCAGCATTTT.

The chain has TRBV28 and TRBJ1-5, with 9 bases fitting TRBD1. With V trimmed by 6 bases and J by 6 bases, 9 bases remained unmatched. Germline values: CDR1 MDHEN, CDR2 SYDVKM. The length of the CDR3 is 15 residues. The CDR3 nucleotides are TGTGCCAGCAGGTTCCGGGACAGGGATGCTCAGCCCCAGCATTTT. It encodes CASRFRDRDAQPQHF.

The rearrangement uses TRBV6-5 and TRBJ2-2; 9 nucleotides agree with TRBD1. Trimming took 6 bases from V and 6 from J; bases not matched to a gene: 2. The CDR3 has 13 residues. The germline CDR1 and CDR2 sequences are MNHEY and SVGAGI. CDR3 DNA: TGTGCCAGCAGGCGGACAGGGGCCGGGGAGCTGTTTTTT. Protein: CASRRTGAGELFF.

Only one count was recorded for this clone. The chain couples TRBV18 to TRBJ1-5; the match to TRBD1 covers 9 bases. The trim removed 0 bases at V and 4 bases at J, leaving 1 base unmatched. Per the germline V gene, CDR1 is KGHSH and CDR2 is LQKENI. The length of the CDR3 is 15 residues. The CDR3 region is CASSPPGTGNQPQHF. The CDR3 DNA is TGTGCCAGCTCACCACCAGGGACAGGGAATCAGCCCCAGCATTTT.

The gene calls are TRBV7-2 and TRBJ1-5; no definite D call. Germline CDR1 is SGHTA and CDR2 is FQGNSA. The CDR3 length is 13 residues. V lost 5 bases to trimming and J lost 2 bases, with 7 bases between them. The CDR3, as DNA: TGTGCCAGCAGCGCAGTGGGCAATCAGCCCCAGCATTTT. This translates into CASSAVGNQPQHF.

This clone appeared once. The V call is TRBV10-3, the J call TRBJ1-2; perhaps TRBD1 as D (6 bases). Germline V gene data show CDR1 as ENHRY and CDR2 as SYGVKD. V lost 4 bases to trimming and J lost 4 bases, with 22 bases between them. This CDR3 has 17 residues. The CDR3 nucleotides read TGTGCCATCAGTGGTTGGGACACAGAAAGGAGAATCTATGGCTACACCTTC. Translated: CAISGWDTERRIYGYTF.

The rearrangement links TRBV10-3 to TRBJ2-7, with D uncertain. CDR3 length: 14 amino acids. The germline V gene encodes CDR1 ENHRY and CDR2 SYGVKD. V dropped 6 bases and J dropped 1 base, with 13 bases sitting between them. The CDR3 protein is CAIRARPESYEQYF. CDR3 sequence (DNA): TGTGCCATCAGGGCCAGACCGGAGTCCTACGAGCAGTACTTC.

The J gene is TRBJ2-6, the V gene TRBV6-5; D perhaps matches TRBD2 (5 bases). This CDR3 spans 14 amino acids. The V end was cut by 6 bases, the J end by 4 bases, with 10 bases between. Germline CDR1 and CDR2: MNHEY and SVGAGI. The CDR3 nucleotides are TGTGCCAGCAGGATCCCGGGGGGGGCCAACGTCCTGACTTTC. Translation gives CASRIPGGANVLTF.

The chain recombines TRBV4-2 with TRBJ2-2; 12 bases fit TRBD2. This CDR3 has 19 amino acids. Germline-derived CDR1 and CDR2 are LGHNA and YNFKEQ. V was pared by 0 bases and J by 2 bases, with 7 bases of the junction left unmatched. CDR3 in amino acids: CASSQEGTSGLFNTGELFF. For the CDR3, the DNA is TGTGCCAGCAGCCAAGAAGGGACTAGCGGGCTTTTTAACACCGGGGAGCTGTTTTTT.

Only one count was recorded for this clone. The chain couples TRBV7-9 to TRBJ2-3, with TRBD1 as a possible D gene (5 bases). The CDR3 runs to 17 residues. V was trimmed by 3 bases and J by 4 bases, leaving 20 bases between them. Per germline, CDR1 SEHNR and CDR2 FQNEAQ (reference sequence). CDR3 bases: TGTGCCAGCAGCTTTCCTCGTGGTCAGGGCGGACCAGATACGCAGTATTTT. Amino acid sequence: CASSFPRGQGGPDTQYF.

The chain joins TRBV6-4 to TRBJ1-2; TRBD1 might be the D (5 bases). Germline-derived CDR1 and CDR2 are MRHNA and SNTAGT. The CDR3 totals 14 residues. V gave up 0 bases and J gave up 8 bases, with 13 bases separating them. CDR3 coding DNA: TGTGCCAGCAGTGACTCGAGCAGGGCTCGCGGCTACACCTTC. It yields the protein CASSDSSRARGYTF.

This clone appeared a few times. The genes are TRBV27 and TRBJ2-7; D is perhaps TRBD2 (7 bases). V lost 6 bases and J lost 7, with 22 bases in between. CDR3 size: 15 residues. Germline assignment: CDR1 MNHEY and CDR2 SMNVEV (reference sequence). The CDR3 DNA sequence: TGTGCCAGCAGCCCCTCGGGGGGCAGGTCGAATGAGCAGTACTTC. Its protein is CASSPSGGRSNEQYF.

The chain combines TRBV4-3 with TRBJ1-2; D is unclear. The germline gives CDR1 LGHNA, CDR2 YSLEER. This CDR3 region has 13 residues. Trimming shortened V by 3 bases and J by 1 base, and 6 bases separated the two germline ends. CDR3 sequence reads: CASSQQVNYGYTF. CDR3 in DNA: TGCGCCAGCAGCCAGCAGGTTAACTATGGCTACACCTTC.

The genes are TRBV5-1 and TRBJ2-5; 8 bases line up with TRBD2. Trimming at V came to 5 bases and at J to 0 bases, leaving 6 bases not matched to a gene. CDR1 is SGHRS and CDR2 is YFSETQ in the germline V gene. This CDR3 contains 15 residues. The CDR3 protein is CASRRTGGNQETQYF. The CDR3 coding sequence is TGCGCCAGCAGGAGGACGGGAGGGAACCAAGAGACCCAGTACTTC.

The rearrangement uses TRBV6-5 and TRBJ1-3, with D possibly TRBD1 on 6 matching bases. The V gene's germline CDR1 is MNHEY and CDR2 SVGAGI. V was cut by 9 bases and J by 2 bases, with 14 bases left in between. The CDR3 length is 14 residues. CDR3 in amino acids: CASTTGSAGNTIYF. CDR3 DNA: TGTGCCAGTACAACAGGGTCTGCTGGAAACACCATATATTTT.

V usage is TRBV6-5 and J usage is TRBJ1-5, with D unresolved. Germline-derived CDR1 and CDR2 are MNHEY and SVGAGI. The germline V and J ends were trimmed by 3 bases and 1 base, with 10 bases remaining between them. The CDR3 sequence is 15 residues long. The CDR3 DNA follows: TGTGCCAGCAGTTATACGAGGGCGAGCAATCAGCCCCAGCATTTT. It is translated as CASSYTRASNQPQHF.

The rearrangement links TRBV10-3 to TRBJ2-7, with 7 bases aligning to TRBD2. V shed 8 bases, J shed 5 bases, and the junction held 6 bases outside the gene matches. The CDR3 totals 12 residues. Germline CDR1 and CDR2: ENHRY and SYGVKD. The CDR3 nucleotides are TGTGCCATCGCGGGCGGGAGCGACGAGCAGTACTTC. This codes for CAIAGGSDEQYF.